This T cell receptor beta chain was captured by sequencing in a study of blood T cell repertoires in COVID-19. Study-wide context: Sources were T cells, B-cell-depleted T cells, or PBMCs; the material itself was cDNA or gDNA.

Adults between about 18 and 89 years of age took part from 20 to 25 US areas. Within the 2 weeks before study entry, each person in the exposed group met a COVID-19 case. Repertoires were generated with immunoSEQ multiplex PCR, while TCRdb's copy carries only in-frame clones and drops some. The profile shows around 160,000 clones, about four fifths of them singletons. The length of the CDR3 is 15 residues. Germline-derived CDR1 and CDR2 are PRHDT and FYEKMQ (reference sequence). V was pared by 0 bases and J by 4 bases, with 13 bases between. Sequencing was done on a sample of PBMCs or T cells enriched from blood (not recorded which). The gene calls are TRBV13 and TRBJ2-7; no definite D call. The clonotype originates from a woman between 50 and 59 years old who had been exposed to COVID-19. In DNA form, the CDR3 reads TGTGCCAGCAGCTTAGGTTTGGGCGACCCGTACGAGCAGTACTTC. Its protein is CASSLGLGDPYEQYF.